These 30 T cell receptor beta chains originate from one sample sequenced in a study of blood T cell repertoires in COVID-19. Profiling relied on immunoSEQ multiplex PCR, and the TCRdb table lists in-frame clones only, not all of them. The sample lists some 170,000 clones, about three quarters occurring once. Specimen: peripheral blood. These receptors came from a woman aged 45-59 years with active or convalescent COVID-19.

The chain uses TRBV19 and TRBJ1-5; 8 positions agree with TRBD1. The CDR3 covers 15 residues. The germline V gene has CDR1 LNHDA and CDR2 SQIVND (reference sequence). With V trimmed by 5 bases and J by 6 bases, 9 bases remained unmatched. The CDR3 DNA sequence: TGTGCCAGTAGTTCCCGGACAGGGAGAGGTCAGCCCCAGCATTTT. Translated: CASSSRTGRGQPQHF.

V and J are TRBV27 and TRBJ2-3, with TRBD1 identical over 8 bases. V shed 6 bases, J shed 1 base, and the junction held 12 bases outside the gene matches. The CDR3 extends over 17 amino acids. Looked up from germline, CDR1 is MNHEY and CDR2 is SMNVEV (reference sequence). The CDR3 bases are TGTGCCAGCAGGTTACTGAGGGGACAGGTCGGCACAGATACGCAGTATTTT. Encoded protein: CASRLLRGQVGTDTQYF.

The chain has TRBV19 and TRBJ1-2; D unresolved. This CDR3 region has 12 residues. The V gene lost 9 bases and the J gene lost 0 bases, with 8 bases spanning the gap. In germline, CDR1 is LNHDA, CDR2 SQIVND (reference sequence). CDR3 nucleotide sequence: TGTGCCAGCCGCATAGCTAACTATGGCTACACCTTC. Translation: CASRIANYGYTF.

The rearrangement links TRBV23-1 to TRBJ2-7; D is perhaps TRBD1 (6 bases). TRBV23-1 is flagged as an ORF with uncertain function. The CDR3 runs 14 residues. Trimming shortened V by 3 bases and J by 5 bases, and 14 bases separated the two germline ends. The CDR3 is CASSHPRGSDEQYF. For the CDR3, the DNA is TGCGCCAGCAGTCACCCCAGGGGTAGCGACGAGCAGTACTTC.

V and J are TRBV7-8 and TRBJ1-5; 7 bases fit TRBD1. This CDR3 comprises 12 residues. The germline V gene encodes CDR1 SGHVS and CDR2 FQNEAQ. Unmatched junction bases numbered 6, after V lost 5 bases and J lost 11 bases. The chain's CDR3 is CASSRDRRAQHF. As DNA, the CDR3 is TGTGCCAGCAGCCGGGACAGAAGGGCCCAGCATTTT.

The rearrangement uses TRBV11-3 and TRBJ2-1; D gene unclear. Looked up from germline, CDR1 is SGHNT and CDR2 is YENEEA. The ends were cut back, 1 base at V and 1 base at J, with 8 bases in the middle. The CDR3 sequence is 15 residues long. CDR3 in amino acids: CASSLGEVSYNEQFF. The CDR3 DNA follows: TGTGCCAGCAGCTTAGGTGAGGTATCCTACAATGAGCAGTTCTTC.

DNA for the CDR3: TGTGCCAGCACCGAACAGGGCCCCGGGGAGCTGTTTTTT. Amino acid sequence: CASTEQGPGELFF. V gene TRBV2 combines with J gene TRBJ2-2, with a possible D match to TRBD1 (6 bases). This CDR3 has 13 residues. The V end was cut by 7 bases, the J end by 6 bases, with 12 bases between. CDR1 and CDR2 from the germline V gene are SNHLY and FYNNEI.

The chain uses TRBV11-1 and TRBJ1-2; the match to TRBD1 covers 7 bases. This CDR3 has 15 amino acids. Losses at the gene ends were 3 bases for V and 3 bases for J; bases not matched to a gene: 7. Germline assignment: CDR1 SGHAT and CDR2 FQDESV (reference sequence). CDR3 bases: TGTGCCAGCAGCTTTAACAGCAGGGGGGACTATGGCTACACCTTC. Its protein is CASSFNSRGDYGYTF.

The V gene is TRBV2, the J gene TRBJ2-1, with 10 positions matching TRBD1. The CDR3 covers 15 residues. Germline V lookup: CDR1 SNHLY, CDR2 FYNNEI. V trimming: 2 bases; J trimming: 9 bases; junction bases outside the gene matches: 7. The CDR3 is CASSEIDRGQGEQFF. The CDR3 DNA reads as TGTGCCAGCAGTGAAATCGACAGGGGGCAGGGTGAGCAGTTCTTC. Full variable domain (remainder filled in from reference TRBV2 and TRBJ2-1): EPEVTQTPSHQVTQMGQEVILRCVPISNHLYFYWYRQILGQKVEFLVSFYNNEISEKSEIFDDQFSVERPDGSNFTLKIRSTKLEDSAMYFCASSEIDRGQGEQFFGPGTRLTVL.

The gene calls are TRBV28 and TRBJ1-2, with unresolved D. The CDR3 length is 15 residues. V dropped 2 bases and J dropped 2 bases, with 12 bases sitting between them. From germline, CDR1 is MDHEN and CDR2 SYDVKM. The CDR3 DNA reads TGTGCCAGCAGTTTAGAGGAATGGAGGAACTATGGCTACACCTTC. Translating it yields CASSLEEWRNYGYTF.

The chain joins TRBV6-5 to TRBJ1-3, with TRBD1 matching 10 bases. V trimming: 4 bases; J trimming: 8 bases; junction bases outside the gene matches: 5. The CDR3 is made up of 14 amino acids. Germline V gene sequence: CDR1 MNHEY, CDR2 SVGAGI. The CDR3 reads CASSFRTGGDTIYF. The CDR3 nucleotides read TGTGCCAGCAGTTTCCGGACAGGGGGAGACACCATATATTTT.

This clone was seen a single time. The chain recombines TRBV7-6 with TRBJ2-7; TRBD2 matches at 12 bases. The CDR3 has 14 residues. The V gene's germline CDR1 is SGHVS and CDR2 FNYEAQ. Trimming cost V 1 base and J 7 bases; bases outside gene matches: 2. CDR3 in amino acids: CASSLGLAGEEQYF. The CDR3 DNA reads as TGTGCCAGCAGCTTAGGACTAGCGGGAGAGGAGCAGTACTTC. The whole variable domain, filled in from reference TRBV7-6 and TRBJ2-7, reads GAGVSQSPRYKVTKRGQDVALRCDPISGHVSLYWYRQALGQGPEFLTYFNYEAQQDKSGLPNDRFSAERPEGSISTLTIQRTEQRDSAMYRCASSLGLAGEEQYFGPGTRLTVT.

In its sample, this clone was seen once. The rearrangement uses TRBV11-2 and TRBJ2-6; the D gene is possibly TRBD1 (5 bases). The CDR3 is 14 amino acids. Germline lookup yields CDR1 SGHAT and CDR2 FQNNGV. The ends were cut back, 7 bases at V and 0 bases at J, with 7 bases in the middle. CDR3 in amino acids: CASTQGSGANVLTF. CDR3 DNA sequence: TGTGCCAGCACCCAGGGCTCTGGGGCCAACGTCCTGACTTTC.

The chain is built from TRBV3-1 (or the pseudogene TRBV3-2) and TRBJ1-5, with 11 bases matching TRBD1. V lost 4 bases to trimming and J lost 2 bases; unmatched junction nucleotides: 4. This CDR3 is built from 16 residues. In germline, CDR1 is LGHDT, CDR2 YNNKEL (reference sequence). Here the CDR3 DNA reads TGTGCCAGCAGCCGCGGGGGACAGGGGGGCAATCAGCCCCAGCATTTT. Protein: CASSRGGQGGNQPQHF.

This clone was counted only a few times. V usage is TRBV7-9 and J usage is TRBJ1-6, with unresolved D. Trimming stripped 1 base from V and 9 bases from J, with 13 bases between. CDR3 length equals 15 residues. From germline, CDR1 is SEHNR and CDR2 FQNEAQ (reference sequence). The CDR3 reads CASSLDRGFGSPLHF. CDR3 nucleotide sequence: TGTGCCAGCAGCTTAGACCGAGGGTTCGGTTCACCCCTCCACTTT. Looking up the rest from reference TRBV7-9 and TRBJ1-6 gives the full variable domain: DTGVSQNPRHKITKRGQNVTFRCDPISEHNRLYWYRQTLGQGPEFLTYFQNEAQLEKSRLLSDRFSAERPKGSFSTLEIQRTEQGDSAMYLCASSLDRGFGSPLHFGNGTRLTVT.

This sequence joins TRBV6-6 and TRBJ2-7, with D possibly being TRBD1 (8 bases). CDR3 length: 16 amino acids. Germline V gene data show CDR1 as MNHNY and CDR2 as SVGAGI (reference sequence). V dropped 6 bases and J dropped 1 base, with 19 bases sitting between them. CDR3 protein: CASSQPHRGGSYEQYF. CDR3 bases: TGTGCCAGCAGCCAACCCCACAGGGGGGGGTCCTACGAGCAGTACTTC.

The chain has TRBV4-2 and TRBJ2-2; 7 nucleotides match TRBD2. Germline-derived CDR1 and CDR2 are LGHNA and YNFKEQ. V lost 0 bases and J lost 2; bases outside the gene matches: 9. The CDR3 is 18 residues long. The CDR3, as DNA: TGTGCCAGCAGCCAAGACCTCGGGGCTAGCGGAAACACCGGGGAGCTGTTTTTT. Residues: CASSQDLGASGNTGELFF.

A word on this clone: Other DNA sequences in this specimen translate into the identical CDR3. V usage is TRBV30 and J usage is TRBJ2-7; TRBD1 matches at 9 bases. V lost 4 bases, J lost 2 bases, and 6 bases stayed unmatched. This CDR3 comprises 14 residues. Germline lookup yields CDR1 GTSNPN and CDR2 SVGIG (reference sequence). The DNA of the CDR3 is TGTGCCTGGAATAAACGGGACAGGGCCTACGAGCAGTACTTC. Translated: CAWNKRDRAYEQYF.

The V and J genes are TRBV7-2 and TRBJ2-5, with TRBD1 as a possible D gene (5 bases). CDR3 size: 13 residues. Trimming shortened V by 1 base and J by 4 bases, and 7 bases separated the two germline ends. Germline V gives CDR1 SGHTA, CDR2 FQGNSA. The CDR3 spells CASSLVQGETQYF. In DNA form, the CDR3 reads TGTGCCAGCAGCTTAGTCCAGGGAGAGACCCAGTACTTC.

This clone was seen just once. The gene calls are TRBV30 and TRBJ1-2, with D maybe TRBD1 (5 bases). From germline, CDR1 is GTSNPN and CDR2 SVGIG (reference sequence). V was pared by 2 bases and J by 2 bases, with 12 bases between. This CDR3 has 14 amino acids. The CDR3 DNA is TGTGCCTGGAGTCACCGGGCAGGGAACTATGGCTACACCTTC. Encoded protein: CAWSHRAGNYGYTF.

As concerns this clone: Mismatch with germline at one junction end may stem from a read error. V usage is TRBV19 and J usage is TRBJ2-3; 12 positions agree with TRBD2. From germline, CDR1 is LNHDA and CDR2 SQIVND (reference sequence). The CDR3 has 15 amino acids. CDR3 sequence: CASSVDTSGRYTQYF. CDR3 bases: TGTGCCAGTAGTGTAGACACTAGCGGGAGGTATACGCAGTATTTT.

The chain joins TRBV7-9 to TRBJ1-1, with TRBD1 matching 7 bases. The V and J ends lost 4 bases and 6 bases, in that order; junction bases with no gene match: 8. The CDR3 totals 14 residues. CDR1 is SEHNR, CDR2 FQNEAQ, per germline (reference sequence). As DNA, the CDR3 is TGTGCCAGCAGCTGGGAGACAGGGTCTCCTGAAGCTTTCTTT. Encoded protein: CASSWETGSPEAFF. The whole variable domain, remainder taken from reference TRBV7-9 and TRBJ1-1, is DTGVSQNPRHKITKRGQNVTFRCDPISEHNRLYWYRQTLGQGPEFLTYFQNEAQLEKSRLLSDRFSAERPKGSFSTLEIQRTEQGDSAMYLCASSWETGSPEAFFGQGTRLTVV.

V is TRBV5-1 and J is TRBJ1-5, with a tentative D call TRBD1 (6 bases). V gave up 2 bases and J gave up 1 base, with 10 bases separating them. Germline V gives CDR1 SGHRS, CDR2 YFSETQ. The CDR3 consists of 15 residues. The CDR3 DNA follows: TGCGCCAGCAGCTTTACAGGGATGAGCAATCAGCCCCAGCATTTT. Its translation is CASSFTGMSNQPQHF.

The chain has TRBV25-1 and TRBJ2-1, with a weak D call TRBD1 (6 bases). V was shortened by 0 bases and J by 0 bases, with 12 bases between the two germline ends. The CDR3 runs 17 residues. Germline V gene data show CDR1 as MGHDK and CDR2 as SYGVNS. The CDR3 spells CASSEYGRGSSYNEQFF. The DNA for the CDR3 is TGTGCCAGCAGTGAATACGGCAGGGGAAGCTCCTACAATGAGCAGTTCTTC.

This clone was counted a few times. V and J are TRBV19 and TRBJ1-2; D ambiguous. Trimming removed 5 bases at V and 4 bases at J, with 14 bases between. CDR1 and CDR2 from the germline V gene are LNHDA and SQIVND (reference sequence). The CDR3 contains 14 residues. The CDR3 sequence is CASSSDTISYGYTF. The CDR3 region has the DNA TGTGCCAGTAGTTCCGACACCATATCCTATGGCTACACCTTC.

The rearrangement uses TRBV11-3 and TRBJ2-3; 9 bases agree with TRBD1. Germline V gives CDR1 SGHNT, CDR2 YENEEA. This CDR3 has 15 amino acids. The J segment lost 2 bases and the V segment lost 5 bases, leaving 5 bases of the junction unmatched. This chain's CDR3 is CASSQRDRATDTQYF. Written as DNA, the CDR3 is TGTGCCAGCAGCCAGCGGGACAGGGCCACAGATACGCAGTATTTT.

This clone has a single count. The chain carries TRBV12-3 or TRBV12-4 and TRBJ1-2; 8 nucleotides align to TRBD1. This CDR3 is built from 13 residues. J was trimmed by 14 bases and V by 5 bases; bases with no gene match: 13. CDR3 protein: CASSRDADRASTF. The CDR3 nucleotides read TGTGCCAGCAGTCGGGACGCGGACAGGGCAAGTACCTTC.

The chain links TRBV30 to TRBJ1-3; 8 nucleotides align to TRBD1. With V trimmed by 5 bases and J by 3 bases, 6 bases remained unmatched. Germline V lookup: CDR1 GTSNPN, CDR2 SVGIG (reference sequence). The CDR3 sequence is 14 residues long. The CDR3 DNA reads as TGTGCCTGGGCAGGGGGCTTTAATGGAAACACCATATATTTT. Residues: CAWAGGFNGNTIYF.

This clone was observed a handful of times. CDR3 protein: CASSMGADYPDPQHF. As DNA, the CDR3 is TGTGCCAGTAGCATGGGGGCAGACTACCCAGACCCCCAGCATTTT. The chain joins TRBV19 to TRBJ1-5; tentatively, D is TRBD1 (6 bases). The CDR3 loop spans 15 amino acids. V was pared by 6 bases and J by 10 bases, with 22 bases between. The V gene's germline CDR1 is LNHDA and CDR2 SQIVND (reference sequence).

The chain links TRBV11-3 to TRBJ2-3; D may be TRBD1 (6 bases). In germline, CDR1 is SGHNT, CDR2 YENEEA. The CDR3 contains 15 residues. V lost 5 bases and J lost 5, with 17 bases in between. CDR3 nucleotides: TGTGCCAGCAGCACGGGGACACCCGGGGTAGATACGCAGTATTTT. This translates into CASSTGTPGVDTQYF. Full variable domain (missing parts from reference TRBV11-3 and TRBJ2-3): EAGVVQSPRYKIIEKKQPVAFWCNPISGHNTLYWYLQNLGQGPELLIRYENEEAVDDSQLPKDRFSAERLKGVDSTLKIQPAELGDSAVYLCASSTGTPGVDTQYFGPGTRLTVL.